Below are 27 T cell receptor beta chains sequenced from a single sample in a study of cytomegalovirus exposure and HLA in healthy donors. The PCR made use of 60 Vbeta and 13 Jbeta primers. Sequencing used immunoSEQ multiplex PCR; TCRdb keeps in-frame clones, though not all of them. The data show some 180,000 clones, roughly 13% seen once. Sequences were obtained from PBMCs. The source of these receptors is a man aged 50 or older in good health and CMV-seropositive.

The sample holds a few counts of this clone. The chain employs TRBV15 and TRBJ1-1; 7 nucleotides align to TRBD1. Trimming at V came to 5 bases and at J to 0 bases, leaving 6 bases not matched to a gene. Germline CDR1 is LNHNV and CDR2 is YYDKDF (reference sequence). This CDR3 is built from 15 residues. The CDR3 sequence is CATSPQGVVNTEAFF. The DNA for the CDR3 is TGTGCCACCAGCCCCCAGGGGGTTGTGAACACTGAAGCTTTCTTT. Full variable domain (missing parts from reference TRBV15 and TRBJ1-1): DAMVIQNPRYQVTQFGKPVTLSCSQTLNHNVMYWYQQKSSQAPKLLFHYYDKDFNNEADTPDNFQSRRPNTSFCFLDIRSPGLGDTAMYLCATSPQGVVNTEAFFGQGTRLTVV.

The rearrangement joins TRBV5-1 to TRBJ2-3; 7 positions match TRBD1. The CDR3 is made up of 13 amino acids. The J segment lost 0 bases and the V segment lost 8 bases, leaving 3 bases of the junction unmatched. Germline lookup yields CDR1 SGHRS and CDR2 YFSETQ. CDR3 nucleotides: TGCGCCAGTAGACAGGGTAGCACAGATACGCAGTATTTT. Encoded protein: CASRQGSTDTQYF.

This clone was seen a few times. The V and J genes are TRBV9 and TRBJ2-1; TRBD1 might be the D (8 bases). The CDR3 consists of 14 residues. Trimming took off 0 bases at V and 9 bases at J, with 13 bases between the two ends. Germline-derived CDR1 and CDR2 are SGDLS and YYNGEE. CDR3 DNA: TGTGCCAGCAGCGTAGATCACAGGGGGGGTGAGCAGTTCTTC. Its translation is CASSVDHRGGEQFF.

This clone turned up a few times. The CDR3 DNA reads TGTGCCAGCAGCTCCACTTCCCCGAGGCGGGGTGGCTACGAGCAGTACGTC. It is translated as CASSSTSPRRGGYEQYV. The chain has TRBV12-1 and TRBJ2-7; TRBD2 reflects the table's D call only, with no check against the DNA. TRBV12-1 is a pseudogene segment. This CDR3 has 17 residues.

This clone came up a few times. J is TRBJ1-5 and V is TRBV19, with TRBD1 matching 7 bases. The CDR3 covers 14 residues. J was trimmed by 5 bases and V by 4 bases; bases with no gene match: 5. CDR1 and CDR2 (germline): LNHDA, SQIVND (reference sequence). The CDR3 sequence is CASSTYRGDQPQHF. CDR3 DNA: TGTGCCAGTAGTACCTACAGGGGAGATCAGCCCCAGCATTTT.

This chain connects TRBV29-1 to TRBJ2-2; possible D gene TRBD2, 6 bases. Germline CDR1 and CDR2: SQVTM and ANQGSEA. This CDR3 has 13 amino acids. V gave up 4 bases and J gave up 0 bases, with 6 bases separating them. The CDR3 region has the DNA TGCAGCGTTGGACTAGCGAACACCGGGGAGCTGTTTTTT. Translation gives CSVGLANTGELFF.

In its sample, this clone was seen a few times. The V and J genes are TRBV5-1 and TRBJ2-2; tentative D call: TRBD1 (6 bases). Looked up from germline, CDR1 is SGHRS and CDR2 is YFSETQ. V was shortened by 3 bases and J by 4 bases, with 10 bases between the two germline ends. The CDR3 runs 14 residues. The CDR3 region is CASSSGQGTGELFF. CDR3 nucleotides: TGCGCCAGCAGCTCGGGACAAGGCACCGGGGAGCTGTTTTTT.

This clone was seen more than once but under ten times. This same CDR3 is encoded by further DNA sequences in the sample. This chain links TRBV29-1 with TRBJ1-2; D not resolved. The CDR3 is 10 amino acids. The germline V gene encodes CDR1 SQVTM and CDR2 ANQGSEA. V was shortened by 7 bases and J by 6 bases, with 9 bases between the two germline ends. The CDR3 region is CSARVDGYTF. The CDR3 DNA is TGCAGCGCCCGGGTTGATGGCTACACCTTC.

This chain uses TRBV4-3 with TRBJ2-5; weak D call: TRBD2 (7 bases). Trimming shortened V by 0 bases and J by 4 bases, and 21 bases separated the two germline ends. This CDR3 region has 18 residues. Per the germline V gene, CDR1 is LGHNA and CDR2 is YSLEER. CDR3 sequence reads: CASSQDIRGGAQRETQYF. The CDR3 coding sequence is TGCGCCAGCAGCCAAGATATTCGAGGGGGGGCGCAACGAGAGACCCAGTACTTC.

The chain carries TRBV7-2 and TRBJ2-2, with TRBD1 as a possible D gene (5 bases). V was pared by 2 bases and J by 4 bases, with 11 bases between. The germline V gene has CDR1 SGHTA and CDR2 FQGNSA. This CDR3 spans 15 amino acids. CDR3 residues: CASSLQGQSTGELFF. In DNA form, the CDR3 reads TGTGCCAGCAGCTTACAGGGTCAAAGCACCGGGGAGCTGTTTTTT.

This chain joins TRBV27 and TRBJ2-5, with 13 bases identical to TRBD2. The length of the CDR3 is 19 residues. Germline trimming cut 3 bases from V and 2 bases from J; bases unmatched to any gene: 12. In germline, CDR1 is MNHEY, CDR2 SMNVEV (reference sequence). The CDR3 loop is CASSFTYNPGLAGQETQYF. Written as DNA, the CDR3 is TGTGCCAGCAGTTTTACCTACAATCCGGGACTAGCGGGGCAAGAGACCCAGTACTTC.

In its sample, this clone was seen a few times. CDR3 sequence (DNA): TGTGCCAGCAGTCCCTTGGGGGGGCAAGAGACCCAGTACTTC. Residues: CASSPLGGQETQYF. The chain combines TRBV6-5 with TRBJ2-5, with 7 bases that match TRBD2. Germline V gene sequence: CDR1 MNHEY, CDR2 SVGAGI. This CDR3 comprises 14 residues. The junction had 5 bases not matched to a gene; V was cut back by 5 bases and J by 2 bases.

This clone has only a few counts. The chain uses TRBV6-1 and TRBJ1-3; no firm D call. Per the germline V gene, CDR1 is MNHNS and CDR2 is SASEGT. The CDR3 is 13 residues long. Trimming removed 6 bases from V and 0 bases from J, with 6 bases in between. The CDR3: CASRVSSGNTIYF. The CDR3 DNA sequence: TGTGCCAGCAGAGTCAGCTCTGGAAACACCATATATTTT.

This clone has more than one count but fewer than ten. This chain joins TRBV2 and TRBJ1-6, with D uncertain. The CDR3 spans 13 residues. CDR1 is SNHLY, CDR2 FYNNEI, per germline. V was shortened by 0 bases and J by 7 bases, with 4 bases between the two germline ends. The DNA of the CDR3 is TGTGCCAGCAGTGAAGCCAGAAATTCACCCCTCCACTTT. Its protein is CASSEARNSPLHF.

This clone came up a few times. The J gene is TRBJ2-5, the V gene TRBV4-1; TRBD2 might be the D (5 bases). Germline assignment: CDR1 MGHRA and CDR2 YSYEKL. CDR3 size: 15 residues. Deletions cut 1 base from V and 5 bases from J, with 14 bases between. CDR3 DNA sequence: TGCGCCAGCAGCCAAGGGAACGGAGGCGCGGAGACCCAGTACTTC. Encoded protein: CASSQGNGGAETQYF.

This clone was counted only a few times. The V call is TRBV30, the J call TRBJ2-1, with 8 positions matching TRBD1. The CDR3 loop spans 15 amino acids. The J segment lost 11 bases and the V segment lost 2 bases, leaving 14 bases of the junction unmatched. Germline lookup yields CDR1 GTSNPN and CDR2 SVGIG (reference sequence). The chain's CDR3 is CAWSSSPDRAGQQFF. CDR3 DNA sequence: TGTGCCTGGAGTTCCTCCCCGGACAGGGCGGGCCAGCAGTTCTTC.

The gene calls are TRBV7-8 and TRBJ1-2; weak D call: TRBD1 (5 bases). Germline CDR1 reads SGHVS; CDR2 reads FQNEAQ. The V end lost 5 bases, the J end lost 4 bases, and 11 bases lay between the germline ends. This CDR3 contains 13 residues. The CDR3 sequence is CASSPGQAYGYTF. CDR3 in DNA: TGTGCCAGCAGCCCAGGACAAGCCTATGGCTACACCTTC. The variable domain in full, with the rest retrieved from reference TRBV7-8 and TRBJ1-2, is GAGVSQSPRYKVAKRGQDVALRCDPISGHVSLFWYQQALGQGPEFLTYFQNEAQLDKSGLPSDRFFAERPEGSVSTLKIQRTQQEDSAVYLCASSPGQAYGYTFGSGTRLTVV.

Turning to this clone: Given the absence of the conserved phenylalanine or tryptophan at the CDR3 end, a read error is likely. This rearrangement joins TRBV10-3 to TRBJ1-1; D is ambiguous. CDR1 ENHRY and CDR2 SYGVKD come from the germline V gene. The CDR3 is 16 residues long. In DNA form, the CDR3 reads TGTGACATCAGTGAATTCGGGGTTATGGCCAACACTGAAGCTTTCTTG. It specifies CDISEFGVMANTEAFL.

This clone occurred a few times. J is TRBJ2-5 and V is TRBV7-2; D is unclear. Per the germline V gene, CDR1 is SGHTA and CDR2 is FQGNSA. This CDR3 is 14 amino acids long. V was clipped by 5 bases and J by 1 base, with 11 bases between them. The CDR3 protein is CASSPERFQETQYF. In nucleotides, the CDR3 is TGTGCCAGCAGCCCCGAGCGTTTCCAAGAGACCCAGTACTTC.

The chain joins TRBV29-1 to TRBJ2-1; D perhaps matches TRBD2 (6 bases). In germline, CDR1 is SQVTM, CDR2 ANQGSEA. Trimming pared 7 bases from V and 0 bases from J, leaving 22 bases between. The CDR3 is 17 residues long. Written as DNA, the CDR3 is TGCAGCGCCTACGGGGGTGGCGGGGTGAGCTCCTACAATGAGCAGTTCTTC. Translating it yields CSAYGGGGVSSYNEQFF.

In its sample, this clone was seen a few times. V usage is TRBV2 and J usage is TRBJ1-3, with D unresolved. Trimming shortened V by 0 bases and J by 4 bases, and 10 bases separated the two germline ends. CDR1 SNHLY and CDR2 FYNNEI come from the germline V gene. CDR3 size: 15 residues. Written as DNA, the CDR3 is TGTGCCAGCAGTGAAGCGGAGGGTTGGGGAAACACCATATATTTT. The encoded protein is CASSEAEGWGNTIYF.

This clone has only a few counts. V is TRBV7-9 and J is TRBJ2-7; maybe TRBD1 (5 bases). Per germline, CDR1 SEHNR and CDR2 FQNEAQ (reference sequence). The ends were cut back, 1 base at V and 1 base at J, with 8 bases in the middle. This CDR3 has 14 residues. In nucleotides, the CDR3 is TGTGCCAGCAGCTTAGAAGGGGTTTCCTACGAGCAGTACTTC. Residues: CASSLEGVSYEQYF.

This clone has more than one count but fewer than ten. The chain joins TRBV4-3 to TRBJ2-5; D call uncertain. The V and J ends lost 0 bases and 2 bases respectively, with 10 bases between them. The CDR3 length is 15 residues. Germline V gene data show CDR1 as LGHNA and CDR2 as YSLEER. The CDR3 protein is CASSQDWAAQETQYF. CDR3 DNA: TGCGCCAGCAGCCAAGATTGGGCAGCACAAGAGACCCAGTACTTC.

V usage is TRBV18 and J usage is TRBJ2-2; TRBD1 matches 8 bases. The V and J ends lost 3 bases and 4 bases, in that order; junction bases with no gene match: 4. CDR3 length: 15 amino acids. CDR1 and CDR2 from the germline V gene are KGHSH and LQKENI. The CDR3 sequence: CASSPQGAGTGELFF. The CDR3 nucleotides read TGTGCCAGCTCACCTCAGGGGGCAGGCACCGGGGAGCTGTTTTTT.

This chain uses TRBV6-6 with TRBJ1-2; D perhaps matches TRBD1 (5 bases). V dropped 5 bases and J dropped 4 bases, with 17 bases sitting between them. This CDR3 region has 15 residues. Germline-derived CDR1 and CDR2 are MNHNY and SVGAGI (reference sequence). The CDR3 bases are TGTGCCAGCAGTCCAGACCCCCGGGGGGGCTATGGCTACACCTTC. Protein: CASSPDPRGGYGYTF.

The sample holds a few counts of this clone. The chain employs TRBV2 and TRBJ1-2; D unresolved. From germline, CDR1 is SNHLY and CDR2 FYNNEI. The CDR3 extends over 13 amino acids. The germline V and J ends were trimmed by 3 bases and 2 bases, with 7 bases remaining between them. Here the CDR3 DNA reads TGTGCCAGCAGTGATCTCAGGAACTATGGCTACACCTTC. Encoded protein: CASSDLRNYGYTF.

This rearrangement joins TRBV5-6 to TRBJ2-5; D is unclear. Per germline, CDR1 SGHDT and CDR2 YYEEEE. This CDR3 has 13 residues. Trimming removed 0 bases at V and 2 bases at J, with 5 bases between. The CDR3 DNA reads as TGTGCCAGCAGCTTGGCTGTTCAAGAGACCCAGTACTTC. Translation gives CASSLAVQETQYF.